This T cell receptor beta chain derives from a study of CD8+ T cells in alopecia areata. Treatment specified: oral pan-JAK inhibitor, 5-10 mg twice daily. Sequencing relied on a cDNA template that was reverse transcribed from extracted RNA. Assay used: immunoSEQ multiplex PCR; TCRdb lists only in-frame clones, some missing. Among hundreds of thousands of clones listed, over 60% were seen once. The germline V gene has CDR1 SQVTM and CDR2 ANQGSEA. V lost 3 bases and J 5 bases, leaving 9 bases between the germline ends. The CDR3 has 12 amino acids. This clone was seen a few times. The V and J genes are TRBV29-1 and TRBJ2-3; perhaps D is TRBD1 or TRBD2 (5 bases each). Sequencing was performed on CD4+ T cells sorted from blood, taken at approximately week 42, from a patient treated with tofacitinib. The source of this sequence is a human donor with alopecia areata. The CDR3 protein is CSVDWDGDTQYF. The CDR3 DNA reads TGCAGCGTTGACTGGGACGGAGATACGCAGTATTTT.